The 5 T cell receptor beta chains below all came from one sample that was sequenced in a study of chemoradiotherapy in HPV16-positive cancers. Using immunoSEQ multiplex PCR, the repertoire was profiled, and TCRdb retains in-frame clones only, with some absent. This sample has some 6,100 clones, with roughly 73% found just once. The sample here was tumor tissue, taken from a patient who underwent chemoradiotherapy. The receptor set was obtained from a human donor with HPV-associated anogenital cancer.

This chain joins TRBV28 and TRBJ1-4, with D possibly being TRBD1 (5 bases). Deletions cut 2 bases from V and 3 bases from J, with 10 bases between. The CDR3 covers 15 residues. Germline V gene lookup returns CDR1 MDHEN and CDR2 SYDVKM. The CDR3 nucleotides are TGTGCCAGCAGTTTAGGGGGGAGTTCTAATGAAAAACTGTTTTTT. Its translation: CASSLGGSSNEKLFF.

This chain connects TRBV20-1 to TRBJ2-5; D unresolved. The CDR3 is made up of 11 amino acids. The V gene's germline CDR1 is DFQATT and CDR2 SNEGSKA (reference sequence). V lost 1 base to trimming and J lost 5 bases, with 5 bases between them. The CDR3 sequence: CSARAGETQYF. CDR3 in DNA: TGCAGTGCTAGAGCAGGCGAGACCCAGTACTTC.

This clone was counted only a few times. The rearrangement uses TRBV11-2 and TRBJ2-3; TRBD2 agrees at 7 bases. V shed 4 bases and J 3 bases; nucleotides not matched to a gene: 4. Germline-derived CDR1 and CDR2 are SGHAT and FQNNGV. The CDR3 loop spans 14 amino acids. CDR3 nucleotides: TGTGCCAGCAGCTGGGGGGGACCAACAGATACGCAGTATTTT. This encodes CASSWGGPTDTQYF.

The chain has TRBV29-1 and TRBJ2-2; TRBD2 matches 7 bases. V dropped 7 bases and J dropped 5; count of bases not matched to a gene: 7. There are 13 residues in the CDR3. In germline, CDR1 is SQVTM, CDR2 ANQGSEA. CDR3 sequence: CSGGEGRTGELFF. The CDR3 nucleotides read TGCAGCGGTGGGGAGGGGCGGACCGGGGAGCTGTTTTTT.

The chain joins TRBV5-1 to TRBJ2-3, with a weak D call TRBD1 (5 bases). CDR1 is SGHRS and CDR2 is YFSETQ in the germline V gene. The CDR3 length is 13 residues. V lost 5 bases, J lost 2 bases, and 9 bases lay in between. This chain's CDR3 is CASRTDNTDTQYF. As DNA, the CDR3 is TGCGCCAGCAGGACAGACAACACAGATACGCAGTATTTT.